A selection of T cell receptor beta chains follows, all from one sample in a study of blood T cell repertoires in COVID-19. The data were produced by immunoSEQ multiplex PCR, yet TCRdb's version contains in-frame clones alone and is incomplete. Among 200,000 to 300,000 clones listed, roughly nine tenths were seen once. Sequencing used peripheral blood. Source of these receptors: a man between 60 and 75 years old with acute or convalescent COVID-19. Each CDR3 is given with its conserved first and last residue. Fields, in order: D gene, J gene, clone size, V gene, CDR3 protein, CDR3 DNA. The D gene is left open where the match is weak. Clone size, where shown, is once, few, many, or a class for clones that have expanded.

.	TRBJ1-5	.	TRBV19	CASNGSRGRGNQPQHF	TGTGCCAGTAATGGGAGCAGGGGAAGGGGCAATCAGCCCCAGCATTTT
TRBD1	TRBJ1-2	.	TRBV4-3	CASSQADRGLLGYTF	TGCGCCAGCAGCCAAGCCGACAGGGGGCTGCTTGGCTACACCTTC
TRBD1	TRBJ2-7	.	TRBV4-1	CASSKTGTGYYEQYF	TGCGCCAGCAGCAAAACCGGGACAGGGTACTACGAGCAGTACTTC
TRBD2	TRBJ2-7	.	TRBV7-9	CASSQGLAGAHEQYF	TGTGCCAGCAGCCAGGGACTAGCGGGAGCCCACGAGCAGTACTTC
.	TRBJ2-2	.	TRBV28	CASSLLTRLTPTTGELFF	TGTGCCAGCAGTTTACTGACAAGGCTCACCCCCACAACCGGGGAGCTGTTTTTT
.	TRBJ1-5	.	TRBV6-6	CASSYNTGGNQPQHF	TGTGCCAGCAGTTACAACACCGGCGGTAATCAGCCCCAGCATTTT
.	TRBJ2-1	.	TRBV4-2	CASSQPRGRYNEQFF	TGTGCCAGCAGCCAGCCCAGAGGTCGATACAATGAGCAGTTCTTC
.	TRBJ2-7	.	TRBV27	CASSQMGRGISYEQYF	TGTGCCAGCAGCCAAATGGGGCGGGGAATCTCCTACGAGCAGTACTTC
.	TRBJ1-4	.	TRBV19	CASSISGVRVEKLFF	TGTGCCAGTAGTATTAGCGGAGTCCGCGTTGAAAAACTGTTTTTT
.	TRBJ2-1	once	TRBV19	CASSIERHSYNEQFF	TGTGCCAGTAGTATAGAGCGACACAGCTACAATGAGCAGTTCTTC
.	TRBJ1-5	.	TRBV7-8	CARKGGNQPQHF	TGTGCCAGGAAGGGAGGCAATCAGCCCCAGCATTTT
TRBD2	TRBJ2-1	.	TRBV15	CATSRGTSGVYNEQFF	TGTGCCACCAGCAGGGGTACTAGCGGGGTCTACAATGAGCAGTTCTTC
.	TRBJ1-2	.	TRBV28	CASSLSSGKDYGYTF	TGTGCCAGCAGTTTATCGTCAGGGAAGGACTATGGCTACACCTTC
TRBD1	TRBJ2-3	.	TRBV4-3	CASSQDPAGGAADTQYF	TGCGCCAGCAGCCAAGATCCTGCAGGGGGCGCCGCAGATACGCAGTATTTT